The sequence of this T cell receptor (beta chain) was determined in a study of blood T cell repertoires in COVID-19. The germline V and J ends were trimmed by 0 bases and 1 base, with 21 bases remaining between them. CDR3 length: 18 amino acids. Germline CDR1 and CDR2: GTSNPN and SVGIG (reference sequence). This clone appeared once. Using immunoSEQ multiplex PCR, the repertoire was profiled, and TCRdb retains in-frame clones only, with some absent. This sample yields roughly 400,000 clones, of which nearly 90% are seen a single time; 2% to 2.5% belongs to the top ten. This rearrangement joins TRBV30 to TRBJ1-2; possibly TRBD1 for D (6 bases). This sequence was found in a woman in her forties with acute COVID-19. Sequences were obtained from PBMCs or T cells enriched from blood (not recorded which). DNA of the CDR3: TGTGCCTGGAGTGTATCCCCCTCGGGGGGGGCCTATAACTATGGCTACACCTTC. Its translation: CAWSVSPSGGAYNYGYTF.